This TCR beta chain is drawn from a study of OX40 agonist ivuxolimab in advanced cancers. Study-wide results and limits: Not determined was the antigen specificity of the expanded peripheral T cells. At doses 0.1 to 3.0 mg/kg, CD4+ and CD8+ clones expanded.

Assay used: immunoSEQ multiplex PCR; TCRdb lists only in-frame clones, some missing. Here the sample spans about 94,000 clones, approximately 95% being singletons. If patients had autoimmune disease history or systemic immunosuppression, they were excluded. Samples were taken at baseline and on day 1 of cycles 4 and 7. Looked up from germline, CDR1 is LGHNA and CDR2 is YSLEER. V trimming: 4 bases; J trimming: 0 bases; junction bases outside the gene matches: 8. This CDR3 has 17 residues. Of note for this clone: The antigen remains undetermined.

This clonotype was obtained from an adult with an advanced solid tumor such as melanoma, head and neck, liver or kidney cancer. The genes are TRBV4-3 and TRBJ2-3; 9 nucleotides agree with TRBD1. Sample: CD4+ or CD8+ T cells sorted from blood, taken in a trial of the OX40 agonist ivuxolimab. The CDR3 DNA sequence: TGCGCCAGCAGCCTCCAATATGGACAGGGGAGCACAGATACGCAGTATTTT. This translates into CASSLQYGQGSTDTQYF.